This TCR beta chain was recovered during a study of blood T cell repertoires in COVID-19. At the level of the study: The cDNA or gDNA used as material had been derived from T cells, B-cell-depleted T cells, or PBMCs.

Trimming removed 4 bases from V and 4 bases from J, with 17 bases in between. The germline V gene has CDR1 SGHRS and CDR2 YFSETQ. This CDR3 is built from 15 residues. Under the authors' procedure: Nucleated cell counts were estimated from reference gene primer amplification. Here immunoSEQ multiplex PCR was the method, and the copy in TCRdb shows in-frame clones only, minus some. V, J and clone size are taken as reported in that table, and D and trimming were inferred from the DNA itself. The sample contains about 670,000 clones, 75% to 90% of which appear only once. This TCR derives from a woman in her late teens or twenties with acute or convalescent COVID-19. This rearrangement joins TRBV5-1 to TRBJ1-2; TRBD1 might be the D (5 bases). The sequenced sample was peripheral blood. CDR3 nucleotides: TGCGCCAGCAGCCTCACATTGACAGATACCTATGGCTACACCTTC. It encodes CASSLTLTDTYGYTF. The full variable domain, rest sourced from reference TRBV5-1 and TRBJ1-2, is KAGVTQTPRYLIKTRGQQVTLSCSPISGHRSVSWYQQTPGQGLQFLFEYFSETQRNKGNFPGRFSGRQFSNSRSEMNVSTLELGDSALYLCASSLTLTDTYGYTFGSGTRLTVV.